This T cell receptor (beta chain) is from a study of vaccination and CD4 T cells after COVID-19. As for the study in general: Each control culture was treated with a CEFX pool, an HIV-1 Nef pool, or no peptide. Overall study findings and caveats: Apart from involving relatively few convalescent patients, the work omitted early post-infection timepoints. Post-vaccination, and not before, a median roughly 86% of reactive clones appeared in convalescent patients.

This clonotype was recorded a few times. Its antigen remains unidentified. Sequenced with the Oncomine TCR Beta short-read assay was DNA taken from cultured CD4+ T cells. Researchers extracted genomic DNA from CD4+ T cells that had been cultured. Each CDR3 protein is one row after TCRdb ran MiXCR on the PCR reads. The repertoire holds roughly 20,000 distinct CDR3 sequences, with approximately 40% as singletons. This CDR3 spans 15 amino acids. Germline loops: CDR1 DFQATT, CDR2 SNEGSKA (reference sequence). Between the trimmed V and J ends, which lost 4 bases and 0 bases, there was a span of 13 bases. The treatment: roughly 11-day PBMC culture with coronavirus spike peptide pools or control peptides (ViraFEST assay).

The source of this sequence is a human donor who had recovered from COVID-19. Specimen: CD4+ T cells from blood, cultured in vitro, collected after SARS-CoV-2 vaccination. The V call is TRBV20-1, the J call TRBJ1-5; no firm D call. CDR3 loop: CSATFSQDSNQPQHF. CDR3 DNA: TGCAGTGCTACTTTTTCGCAGGATAGCAATCAGCCCCAGCATTTT.